A selection of T cell receptor beta chains follows, all from one sample in a study of a mutant IDH1 vaccine in newly diagnosed glioma. The protocol was immunoSEQ multiplex PCR, while the TCRdb copy is restricted to in-frame clones and leaves out a portion. In the table there are 25,000 to 30,000 clones, roughly four fifths of which are singletons. Antigens of these TCRs are unknown. This specimen was PBMCs, taken from a glioma patient whose treatment included an IDH1 peptide vaccine. The receptors shown here come from a man in his forties or fifties with glioma. The CDR3 runs from the conserved cysteine through the conserved F or W. The D gene is left open where the match is weak. Size values are once, few and many counts, or a class for expanded clones, and some rows have none.

abundance: NA
v_gene: TRBV20-1
j_gene: TRBJ1-5
d_gene: NA
CDR3aa: CSGGGQPQHF
CDR3nt: TGCAGTGGGGGAGGTCAGCCCCAGCATTTT

abundance: NA
v_gene: TRBV11-3
j_gene: TRBJ2-1
d_gene: TRBD1
CDR3aa: CASSLGDRGIYNEQFF
CDR3nt: TGTGCCAGCAGCTTAGGGGACAGGGGGATCTACAATGAGCAGTTCTTC

abundance: few
v_gene: TRBV6-5
j_gene: TRBJ2-7
d_gene: NA
CDR3aa: CASSSGASSSYEQYF
CDR3nt: TGTGCCAGCAGCTCAGGGGCCTCGAGCTCCTACGAGCAGTACTTC

abundance: NA
v_gene: TRBV19
j_gene: TRBJ2-7
d_gene: NA
CDR3aa: CASSISLSLYEQYF
CDR3nt: TGTGCCAGTAGTATCTCCCTGTCCCTCTACGAGCAGTACTTC

abundance: NA
v_gene: TRBV6-6
j_gene: TRBJ2-1
d_gene: NA
CDR3aa: CASSPTDEQFF
CDR3nt: TGTGCCAGCAGTCCGACGGATGAGCAGTTCTTC

abundance: NA
v_gene: TRBV15
j_gene: TRBJ1-1
d_gene: NA
CDR3aa: CATSRGAGPLTTEAFF
CDR3nt: TGTGCCACCAGCAGAGGGGCAGGACCCCTTACTACTGAAGCTTTCTTT

abundance: NA
v_gene: TRBV28
j_gene: TRBJ2-7
d_gene: TRBD2
CDR3aa: CASSPAGLNYEQYF
CDR3nt: TGTGCCAGCAGTCCAGCGGGATTAAACTACGAGCAGTACTTC

abundance: NA
v_gene: TRBV18
j_gene: TRBJ2-5
d_gene: TRBD1
CDR3aa: CASSPRGQSIRIQYF
CDR3nt: TGTGCCAGCTCACCACGGGGACAGAGCATCAGAATCCAGTACTTC

abundance: once
v_gene: TRBV6-6
j_gene: TRBJ2-1
d_gene: NA
CDR3aa: CASSYLLDPPYNEQFF
CDR3nt: TGTGCCAGCAGTTACCTACTAGACCCCCCCTACAATGAGCAGTTCTTC

abundance: NA
v_gene: TRBV27
j_gene: TRBJ2-7
d_gene: NA
CDR3aa: CASSLGGSYEQYF
CDR3nt: TGTGCCAGCAGTTTGGGGGGTAGCTACGAGCAGTACTTC

abundance: NA
v_gene: TRBV27
j_gene: TRBJ2-2
d_gene: TRBD1
CDR3aa: CASSSGQGVTGELFF
CDR3nt: TGTGCCAGCAGTTCGGGACAGGGGGTCACCGGGGAGCTGTTTTTT

abundance: NA
v_gene: TRBV7-9
j_gene: TRBJ1-6
d_gene: NA
CDR3aa: CASSPPNSPLHF
CDR3nt: TGTGCCAGCAGCCCCCCGAATTCACCCCTCCACTTT

abundance: NA
v_gene: TRBV7-2
j_gene: TRBJ2-3
d_gene: NA
CDR3aa: CASSSTDTQYF
CDR3nt: TGTGCCAGCAGCTCCACAGATACGCAGTATTTT

abundance: few
v_gene: TRBV6-5
j_gene: TRBJ2-1
d_gene: TRBD2
CDR3aa: CASSPGGSSYNEQFF
CDR3nt: TGTGCCAGCAGTCCCGGCGGGAGCTCCTACAATGAGCAGTTCTTC

abundance: NA
v_gene: TRBV5-4
j_gene: TRBJ1-3
d_gene: TRBD1
CDR3aa: CAATGSSGNTIYF
CDR3nt: TGTGCAGCGACAGGGAGCTCTGGAAACACCATATATTTT

abundance: once
v_gene: TRBV6-1
j_gene: TRBJ2-7
d_gene: NA
CDR3aa: CASTTGGATRYEQYF
CDR3nt: TGTGCCAGCACTACCGGAGGGGCGACCCGCTACGAGCAGTACTTC

abundance: few
v_gene: TRBV10-3
j_gene: TRBJ1-1
d_gene: NA
CDR3aa: CASRTENTEAFF
CDR3nt: TGTGCCAGTCGGACAGAGAACACTGAAGCTTTCTTT

abundance: once
v_gene: TRBV7-9
j_gene: TRBJ2-7
d_gene: NA
CDR3aa: CASSGAYEQYF
CDR3nt: TGTGCCAGCAGCGGGGCCTACGAGCAGTACTTC